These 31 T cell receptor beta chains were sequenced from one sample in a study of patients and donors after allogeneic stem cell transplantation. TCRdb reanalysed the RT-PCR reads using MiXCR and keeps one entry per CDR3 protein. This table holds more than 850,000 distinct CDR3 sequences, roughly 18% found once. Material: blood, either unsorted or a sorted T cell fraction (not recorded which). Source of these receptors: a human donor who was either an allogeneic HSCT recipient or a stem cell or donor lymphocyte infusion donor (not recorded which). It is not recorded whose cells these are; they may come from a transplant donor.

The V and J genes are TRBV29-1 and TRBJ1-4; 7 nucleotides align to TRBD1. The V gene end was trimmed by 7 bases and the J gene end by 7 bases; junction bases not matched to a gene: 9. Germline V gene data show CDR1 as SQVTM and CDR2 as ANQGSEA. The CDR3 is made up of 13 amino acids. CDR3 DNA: TGCAGCGCTGGCGGGACAGCCACTGAAAAACTGTTTTTT. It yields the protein CSAGGTATEKLFF.

The chain's CDR3 is CASSPETGGVEAFF. CDR3 nucleotide sequence: TGTGCCAGCTCACCAGAGACAGGGGGTGTCGAAGCTTTCTTT. The chain uses TRBV18 and TRBJ1-1; the match to TRBD1 covers 9 bases. The germline V gene has CDR1 KGHSH and CDR2 LQKENI. With 2 bases clipped from V and 8 bases from J, the junction kept 6 bases outside the gene matches. The CDR3 loop spans 14 amino acids.

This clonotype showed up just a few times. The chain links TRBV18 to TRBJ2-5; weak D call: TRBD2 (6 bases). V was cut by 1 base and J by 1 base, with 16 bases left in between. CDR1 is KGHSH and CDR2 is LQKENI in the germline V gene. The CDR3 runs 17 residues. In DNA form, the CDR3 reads TGTGCCAGCTCACCACTTCGAGCGAAGACTAGCCAAGAGACCCAGTACTTC. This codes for CASSPLRAKTSQETQYF.

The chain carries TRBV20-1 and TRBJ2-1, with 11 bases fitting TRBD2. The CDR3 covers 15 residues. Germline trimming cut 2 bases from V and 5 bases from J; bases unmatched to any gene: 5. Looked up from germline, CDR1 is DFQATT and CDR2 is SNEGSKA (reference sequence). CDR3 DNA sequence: TGCAGTGCTAGATCGGGACTAGCGGCGAACAATGAGCAGTTCTTC. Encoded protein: CSARSGLAANNEQFF.

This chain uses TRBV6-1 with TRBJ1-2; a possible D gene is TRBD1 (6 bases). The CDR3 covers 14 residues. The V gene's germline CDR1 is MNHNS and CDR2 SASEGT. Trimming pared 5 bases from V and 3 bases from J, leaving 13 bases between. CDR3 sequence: CASSPRGFDYGYTF. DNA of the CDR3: TGTGCCAGCAGTCCCAGGGGATTTGACTATGGCTACACCTTC.

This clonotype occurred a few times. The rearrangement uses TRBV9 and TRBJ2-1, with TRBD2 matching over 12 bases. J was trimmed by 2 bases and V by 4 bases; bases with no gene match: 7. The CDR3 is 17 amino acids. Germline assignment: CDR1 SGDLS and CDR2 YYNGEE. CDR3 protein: CASSKPSGGATYNEQFF. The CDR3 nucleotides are TGTGCCAGCAGCAAACCTAGCGGGGGGGCGACCTACAATGAGCAGTTCTTC.

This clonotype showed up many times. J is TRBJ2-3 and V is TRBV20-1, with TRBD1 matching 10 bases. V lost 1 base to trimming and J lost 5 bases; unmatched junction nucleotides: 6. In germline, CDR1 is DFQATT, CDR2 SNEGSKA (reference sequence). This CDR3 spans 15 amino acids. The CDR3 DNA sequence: TGCAGTGCTAGAGCAGGGACAGGGGAAGGAGATACGCAGTATTTT. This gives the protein CSARAGTGEGDTQYF.

The CDR3 spells CASSGQGGSYEQYF. The CDR3 DNA follows: TGTGCCAGCAGTGGACAGGGGGGCTCCTACGAGCAGTACTTC. The chain couples TRBV5-5 to TRBJ2-7; 10 bases are a match to TRBD1. Per germline, CDR1 SGHKS and CDR2 YYEKEE (reference sequence). The CDR3 spans 14 residues. V lost 5 bases, J lost 0 bases, and 2 bases stayed unmatched. The whole variable domain, filled in from reference TRBV5-5 and TRBJ2-7, reads DAGVTQSPTHLIKTRGQQVTLRCSPISGHKSVSWYQQVLGQGPQFIFQYYEKEERGRGNFPDRFSARQFPNYSSELNVNALLLGDSALYLCASSGQGGSYEQYFGPGTRLTVT.

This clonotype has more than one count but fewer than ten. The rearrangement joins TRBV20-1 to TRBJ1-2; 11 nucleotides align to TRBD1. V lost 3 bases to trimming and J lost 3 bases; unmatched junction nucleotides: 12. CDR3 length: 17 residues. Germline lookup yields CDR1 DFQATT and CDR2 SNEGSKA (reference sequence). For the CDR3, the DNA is TGCAGTGCTAGGGGGACAGGGGGTTTTTCTATTGACTATGGCTACACCTTC. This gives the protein CSARGTGGFSIDYGYTF.

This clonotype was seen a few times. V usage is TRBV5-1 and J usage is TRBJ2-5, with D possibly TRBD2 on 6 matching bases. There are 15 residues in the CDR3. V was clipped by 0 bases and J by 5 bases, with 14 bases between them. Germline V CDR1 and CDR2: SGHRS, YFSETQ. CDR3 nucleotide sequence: TGCGCCAGCAGCTTGGATGTCGGGAGCGGTGAGACCCAGTACTTC. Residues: CASSLDVGSGETQYF.

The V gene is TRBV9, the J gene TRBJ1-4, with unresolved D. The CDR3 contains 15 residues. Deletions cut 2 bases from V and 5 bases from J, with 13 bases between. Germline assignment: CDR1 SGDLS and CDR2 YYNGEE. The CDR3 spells CASSVNTGPNEKLFF. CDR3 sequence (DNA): TGTGCCAGCAGCGTTAACACGGGCCCCAATGAAAAACTGTTTTTT.

CDR3 sequence reads: CSARDPRTTDTQYF. Written as DNA, the CDR3 is TGCAGTGCTAGAGATCCCCGGACCACAGATACGCAGTATTTT. This chain connects TRBV20-1 to TRBJ2-3; D is ambiguous. The germline V gene encodes CDR1 DFQATT and CDR2 SNEGSKA (reference sequence). The CDR3 is 14 amino acids. V was pared by 0 bases and J by 2 bases, with 9 bases between.

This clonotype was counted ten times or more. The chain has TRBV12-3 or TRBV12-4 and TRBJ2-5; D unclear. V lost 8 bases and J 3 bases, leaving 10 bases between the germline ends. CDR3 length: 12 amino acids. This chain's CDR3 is CASCQREETQYF. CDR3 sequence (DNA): TGTGCCAGCTGCCAAAGGGAAGAGACCCAGTACTTC.

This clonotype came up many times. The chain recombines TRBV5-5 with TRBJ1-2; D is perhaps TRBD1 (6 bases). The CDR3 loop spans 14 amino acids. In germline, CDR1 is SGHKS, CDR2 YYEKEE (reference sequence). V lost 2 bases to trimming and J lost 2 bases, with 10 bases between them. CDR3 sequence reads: CASSLDRTNYGYTF. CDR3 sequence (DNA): TGTGCCAGCAGCTTAGACAGGACGAACTATGGCTACACCTTC.

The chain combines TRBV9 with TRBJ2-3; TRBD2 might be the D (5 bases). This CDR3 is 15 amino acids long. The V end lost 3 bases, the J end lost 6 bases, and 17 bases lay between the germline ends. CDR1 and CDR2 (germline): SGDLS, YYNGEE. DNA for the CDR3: TGTGCCAGCAGCGCCGAGCGGAGAGACATGGATACGCAGTATTTT. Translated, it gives CASSAERRDMDTQYF. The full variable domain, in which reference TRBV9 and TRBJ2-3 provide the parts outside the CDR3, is DSGVTQTPKHLITATGQRVTLRCSPRSGDLSVYWYQQSLDQGLQFLIQYYNGEERAKGNILERFSAQQFPDLHSELNLSSLELGDSALYFCASSAERRDMDTQYFGPGTRLTVL.

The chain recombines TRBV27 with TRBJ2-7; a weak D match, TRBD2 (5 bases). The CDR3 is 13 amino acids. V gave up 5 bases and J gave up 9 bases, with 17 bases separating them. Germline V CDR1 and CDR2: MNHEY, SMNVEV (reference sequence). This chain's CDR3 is CASSPLVSAGQYF. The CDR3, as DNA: TGTGCCAGCAGTCCCCTAGTCTCCGCGGGGCAGTACTTC.

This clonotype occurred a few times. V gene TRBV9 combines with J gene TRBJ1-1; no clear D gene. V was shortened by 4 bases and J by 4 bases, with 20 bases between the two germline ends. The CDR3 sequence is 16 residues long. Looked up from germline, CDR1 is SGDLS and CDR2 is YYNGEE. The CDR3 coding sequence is TGTGCCAGCAGCCCCCGTCTTCGTGGTTGGGGCACTGAAGCTTTCTTT. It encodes CASSPRLRGWGTEAFF.

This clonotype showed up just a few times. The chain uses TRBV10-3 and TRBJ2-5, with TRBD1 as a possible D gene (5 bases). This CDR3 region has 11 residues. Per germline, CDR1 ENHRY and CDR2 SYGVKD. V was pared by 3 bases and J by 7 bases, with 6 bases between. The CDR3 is CAISERGTQYF. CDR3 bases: TGTGCCATCAGTGAAAGGGGGACCCAGTACTTC.

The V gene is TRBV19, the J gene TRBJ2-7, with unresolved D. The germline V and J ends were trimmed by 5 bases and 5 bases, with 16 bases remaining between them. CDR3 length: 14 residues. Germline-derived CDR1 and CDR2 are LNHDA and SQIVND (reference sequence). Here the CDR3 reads CASSSRGPSDEQYF. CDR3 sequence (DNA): TGTGCCAGTAGTTCTCGAGGCCCCTCGGACGAGCAGTACTTC. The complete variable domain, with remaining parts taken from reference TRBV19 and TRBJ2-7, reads DGGITQSPKYLFRKEGQNVTLSCEQNLNHDAMYWYRQDPGQGLRLIYYSQIVNDFQKGDIAEGYSVSREKKESFPLTVTSAQKNPTAFYLCASSSRGPSDEQYFGPGTRLTVT.

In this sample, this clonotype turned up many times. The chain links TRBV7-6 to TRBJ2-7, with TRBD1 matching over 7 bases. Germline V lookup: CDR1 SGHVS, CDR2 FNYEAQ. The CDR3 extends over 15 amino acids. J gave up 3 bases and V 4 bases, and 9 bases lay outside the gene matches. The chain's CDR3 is CASSSRGTGVYEQYF. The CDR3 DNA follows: TGTGCCAGCAGCTCCCGGGGTACAGGGGTCTACGAGCAGTACTTC.

This CDR3 is CASRHRQGAYNEQFF. The DNA of the CDR3 is TGTGCCAGCAGGCATCGACAGGGGGCCTACAATGAGCAGTTCTTC. The chain recombines TRBV12-3 or TRBV12-4 with TRBJ2-1; TRBD1 aligns across 9 bases. Germline trimming cut 6 bases from V and 2 bases from J; bases unmatched to any gene: 5. The CDR3 runs to 15 residues.

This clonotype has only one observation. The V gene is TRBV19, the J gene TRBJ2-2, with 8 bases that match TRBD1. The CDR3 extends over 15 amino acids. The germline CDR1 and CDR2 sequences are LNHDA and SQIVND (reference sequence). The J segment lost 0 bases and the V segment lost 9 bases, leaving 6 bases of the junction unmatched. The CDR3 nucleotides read TGTGCCAGCTTGGGACAGGCCGCGAACACCGGGGAGCTGTTTTTT. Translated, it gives CASLGQAANTGELFF.

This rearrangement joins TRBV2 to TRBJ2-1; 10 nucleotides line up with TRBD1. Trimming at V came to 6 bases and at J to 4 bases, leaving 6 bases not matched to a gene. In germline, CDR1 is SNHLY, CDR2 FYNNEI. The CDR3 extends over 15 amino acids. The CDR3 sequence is CASRDRTGGYNEQFF. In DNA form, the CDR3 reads TGTGCCAGCAGGGATCGGACAGGGGGTTACAATGAGCAGTTCTTC.

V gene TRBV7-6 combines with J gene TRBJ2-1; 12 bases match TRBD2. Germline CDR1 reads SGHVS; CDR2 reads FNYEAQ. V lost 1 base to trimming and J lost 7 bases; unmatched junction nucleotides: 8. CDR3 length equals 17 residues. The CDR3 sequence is CASSLDETSGRGNEQFF. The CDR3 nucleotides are TGTGCCAGCAGCTTAGATGAGACTAGCGGGAGAGGAAATGAGCAGTTCTTC.

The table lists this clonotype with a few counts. The CDR3 nucleotides are TGTGCCAGCAGCGCGACGTATGGGACTAGCGCTGACGAGCAGTACTTC. Protein sequence: CASSATYGTSADEQYF. The J gene is TRBJ2-7, the V gene TRBV7-7, with TRBD2 identical over 10 bases. The CDR3 sequence is 16 residues long. CDR1 SSHAT and CDR2 FNYEAQ come from the germline V gene (reference sequence). With V trimmed by 5 bases and J by 5 bases, 12 bases remained unmatched.

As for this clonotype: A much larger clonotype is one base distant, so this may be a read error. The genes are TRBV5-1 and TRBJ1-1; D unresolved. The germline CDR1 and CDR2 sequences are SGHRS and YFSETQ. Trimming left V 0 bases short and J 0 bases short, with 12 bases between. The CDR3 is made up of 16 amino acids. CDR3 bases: TGCGCCAGCAGCTTGGAGGGAATCAGCGTGAACACTGAAGCTTTCTTT. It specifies CASSLEGISVNTEAFF.

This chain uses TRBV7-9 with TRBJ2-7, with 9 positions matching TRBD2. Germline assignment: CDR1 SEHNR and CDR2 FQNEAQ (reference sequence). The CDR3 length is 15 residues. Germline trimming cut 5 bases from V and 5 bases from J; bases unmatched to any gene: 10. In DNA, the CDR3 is TGTGCCAGCAGCAGAGGGACTAGCTCGTACCACGAGCAGTACTTC. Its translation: CASSRGTSSYHEQYF.

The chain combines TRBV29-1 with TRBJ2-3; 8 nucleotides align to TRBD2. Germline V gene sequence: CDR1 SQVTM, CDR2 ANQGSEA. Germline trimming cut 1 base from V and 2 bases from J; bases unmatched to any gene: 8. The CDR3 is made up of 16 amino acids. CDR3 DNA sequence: TGCAGCGTTGAAGGTCCGGGACTAGGAACCACAGATACGCAGTATTTT. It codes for CSVEGPGLGTTDTQYF.

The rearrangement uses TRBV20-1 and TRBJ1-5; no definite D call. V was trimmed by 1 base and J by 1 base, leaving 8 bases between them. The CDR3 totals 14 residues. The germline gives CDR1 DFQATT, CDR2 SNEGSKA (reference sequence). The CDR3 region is CSARGPGSNQPQHF. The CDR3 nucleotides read TGCAGTGCTAGAGGCCCTGGGAGCAATCAGCCCCAGCATTTT.

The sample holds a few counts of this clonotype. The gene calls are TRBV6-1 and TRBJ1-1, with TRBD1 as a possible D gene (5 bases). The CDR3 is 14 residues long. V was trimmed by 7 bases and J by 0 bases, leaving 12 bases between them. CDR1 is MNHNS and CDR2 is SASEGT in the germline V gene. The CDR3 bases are TGTGCCAGCAACCACGGGGACCTGAACACTGAAGCTTTCTTT. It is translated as CASNHGDLNTEAFF.

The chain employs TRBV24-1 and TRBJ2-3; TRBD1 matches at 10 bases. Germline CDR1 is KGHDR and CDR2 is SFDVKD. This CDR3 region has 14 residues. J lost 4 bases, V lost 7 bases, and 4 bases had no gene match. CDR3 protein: CATSPTGGPDTQYF. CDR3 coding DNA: TGTGCCACCAGCCCGACAGGGGGCCCAGATACGCAGTATTTT.